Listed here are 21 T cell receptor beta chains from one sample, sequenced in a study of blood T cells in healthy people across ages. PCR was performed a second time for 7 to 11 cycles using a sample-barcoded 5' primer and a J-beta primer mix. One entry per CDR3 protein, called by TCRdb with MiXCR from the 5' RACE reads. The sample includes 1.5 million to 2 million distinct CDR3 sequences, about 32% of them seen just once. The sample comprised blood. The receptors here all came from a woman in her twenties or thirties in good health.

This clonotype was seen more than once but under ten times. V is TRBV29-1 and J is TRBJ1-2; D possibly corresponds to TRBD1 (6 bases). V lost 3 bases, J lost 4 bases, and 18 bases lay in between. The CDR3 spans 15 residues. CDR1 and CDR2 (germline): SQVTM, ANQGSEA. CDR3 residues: CSVDGDTIALYGYTF. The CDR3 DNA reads TGCAGCGTTGATGGGGACACCATCGCTCTCTATGGCTACACCTTC.

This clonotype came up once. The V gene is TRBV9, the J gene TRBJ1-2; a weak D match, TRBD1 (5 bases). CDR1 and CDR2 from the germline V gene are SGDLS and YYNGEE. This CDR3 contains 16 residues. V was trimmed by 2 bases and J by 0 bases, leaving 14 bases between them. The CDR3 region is CASSVHGAASNYGYTF. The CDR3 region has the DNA TGTGCCAGCAGCGTTCATGGGGCAGCTTCTAACTATGGCTACACCTTC.

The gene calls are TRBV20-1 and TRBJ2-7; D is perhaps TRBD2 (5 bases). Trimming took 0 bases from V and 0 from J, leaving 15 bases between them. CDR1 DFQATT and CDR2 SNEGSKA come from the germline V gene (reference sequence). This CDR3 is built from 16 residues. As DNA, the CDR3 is TGCAGTGCTAGAGATCAACAGCGGCCGAGCTCCTACGAGCAGTACTTC. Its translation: CSARDQQRPSSYEQYF.

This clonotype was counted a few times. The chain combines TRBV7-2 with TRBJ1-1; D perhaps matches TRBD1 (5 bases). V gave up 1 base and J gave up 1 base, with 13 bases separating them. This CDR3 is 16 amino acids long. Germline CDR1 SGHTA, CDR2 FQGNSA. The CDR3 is CASSLVGGRGNTEAFF. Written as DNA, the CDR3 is TGTGCCAGCAGCTTAGTGGGCGGGAGGGGGAACACTGAAGCTTTCTTT.

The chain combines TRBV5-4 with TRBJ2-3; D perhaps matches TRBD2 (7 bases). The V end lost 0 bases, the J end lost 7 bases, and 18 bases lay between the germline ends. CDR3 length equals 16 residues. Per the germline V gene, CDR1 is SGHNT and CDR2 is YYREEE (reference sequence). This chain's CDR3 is CASSLVGGRASNTQYF. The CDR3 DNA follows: TGTGCCAGCAGCTTGGTAGGGGGGAGGGCGTCTAATACGCAGTATTTT.

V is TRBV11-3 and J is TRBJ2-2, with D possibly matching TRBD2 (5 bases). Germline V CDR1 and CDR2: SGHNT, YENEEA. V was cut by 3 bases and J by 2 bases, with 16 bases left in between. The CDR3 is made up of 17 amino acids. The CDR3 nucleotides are TGTGCCAGCAGCTTGAGCGTTTCCAGCGGAAACACCGGGGAGCTGTTTTTT. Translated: CASSLSVSSGNTGELFF.

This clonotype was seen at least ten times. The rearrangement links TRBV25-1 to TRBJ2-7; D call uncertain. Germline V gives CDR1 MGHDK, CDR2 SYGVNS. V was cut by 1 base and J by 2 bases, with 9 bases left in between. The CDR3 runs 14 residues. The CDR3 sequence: CASSELGGTYEQYF. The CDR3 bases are TGTGCCAGCAGTGAATTGGGCGGAACCTACGAGCAGTACTTC.

CDR3 region: CASTSDRGIVAGGRFDTQYF. CDR3 nucleotides: TGTGCCAGCACCTCGGACAGGGGTATTGTAGCGGGGGGGAGGTTCGATACGCAGTATTTT. J is TRBJ2-3 and V is TRBV27; TRBD2 matches at 11 bases. With V trimmed by 7 bases and J by 6 bases, 24 bases remained unmatched. Per germline, CDR1 MNHEY and CDR2 SMNVEV (reference sequence). The CDR3 totals 20 residues.

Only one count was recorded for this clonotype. CDR3 sequence reads: CAIRAPWDGELFF. The CDR3 coding sequence is TGTGCCATCAGGGCCCCCTGGGACGGGGAGCTGTTTTTT. The V call is TRBV10-3, the J call TRBJ2-2; D not resolved. This CDR3 comprises 13 residues. The V and J ends lost 6 bases and 7 bases respectively, with 12 bases between them. CDR1 is ENHRY and CDR2 is SYGVKD in the germline V gene.

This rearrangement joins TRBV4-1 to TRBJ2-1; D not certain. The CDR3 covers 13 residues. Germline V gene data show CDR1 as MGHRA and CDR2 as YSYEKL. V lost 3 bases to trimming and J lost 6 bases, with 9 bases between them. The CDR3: CASSHQTANEQFF. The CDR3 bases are TGCGCCAGCAGCCATCAAACCGCCAATGAGCAGTTCTTC.

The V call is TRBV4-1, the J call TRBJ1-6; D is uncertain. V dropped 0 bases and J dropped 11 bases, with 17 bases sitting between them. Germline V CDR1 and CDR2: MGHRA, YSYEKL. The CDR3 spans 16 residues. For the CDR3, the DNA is TGCGCCAGCAGCCAAGAGGGCCGGGGTAAAGAGCCACCCCTCCACTTT. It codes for CASSQEGRGKEPPLHF.

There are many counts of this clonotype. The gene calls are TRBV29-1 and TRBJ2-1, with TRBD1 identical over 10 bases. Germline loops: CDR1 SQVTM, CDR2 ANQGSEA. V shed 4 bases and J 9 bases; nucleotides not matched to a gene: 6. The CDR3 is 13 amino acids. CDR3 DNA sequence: TGCAGCGTTGGGACAGGGGGTCCGAGTGAGCAGTTCTTC. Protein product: CSVGTGGPSEQFF.

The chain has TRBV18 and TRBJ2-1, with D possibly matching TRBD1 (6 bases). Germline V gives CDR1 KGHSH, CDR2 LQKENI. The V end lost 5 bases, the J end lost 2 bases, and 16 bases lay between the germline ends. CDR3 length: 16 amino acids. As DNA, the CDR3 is TGTGCCAGCTCAACGTTTACAGGGACCCCCTACAATGAGCAGTTCTTC. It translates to CASSTFTGTPYNEQFF.

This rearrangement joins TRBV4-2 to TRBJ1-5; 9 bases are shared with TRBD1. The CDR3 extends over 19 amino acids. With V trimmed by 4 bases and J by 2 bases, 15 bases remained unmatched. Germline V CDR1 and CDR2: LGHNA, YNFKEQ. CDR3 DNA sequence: TGTGCCAGCAGCCGTGAACCGGGACAGGGACTGTTTGGCAATCAGCCCCAGCATTTT. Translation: CASSREPGQGLFGNQPQHF.

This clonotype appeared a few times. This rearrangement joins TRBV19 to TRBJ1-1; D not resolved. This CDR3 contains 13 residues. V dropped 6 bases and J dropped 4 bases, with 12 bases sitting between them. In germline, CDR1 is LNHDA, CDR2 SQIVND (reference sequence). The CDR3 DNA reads TGTGCCAGTAGAATTGGGAGAGGCACTGAAGCTTTCTTT. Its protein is CASRIGRGTEAFF.

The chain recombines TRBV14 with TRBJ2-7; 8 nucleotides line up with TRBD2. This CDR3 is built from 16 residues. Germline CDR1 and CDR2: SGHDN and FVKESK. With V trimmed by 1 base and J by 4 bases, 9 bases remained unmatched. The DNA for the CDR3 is TGTGCCAGCAGCCAAGCACTAGCGGTGGACTATTACGAGCAGTACTTC. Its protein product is CASSQALAVDYYEQYF.

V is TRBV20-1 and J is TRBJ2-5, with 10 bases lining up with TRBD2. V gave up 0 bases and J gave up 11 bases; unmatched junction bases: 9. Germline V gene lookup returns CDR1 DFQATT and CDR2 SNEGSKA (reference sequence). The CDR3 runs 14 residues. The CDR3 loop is CSARDRAGGSEQYF. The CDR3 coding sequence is TGCAGTGCTAGAGATCGAGCGGGAGGGAGTGAGCAGTACTTC.

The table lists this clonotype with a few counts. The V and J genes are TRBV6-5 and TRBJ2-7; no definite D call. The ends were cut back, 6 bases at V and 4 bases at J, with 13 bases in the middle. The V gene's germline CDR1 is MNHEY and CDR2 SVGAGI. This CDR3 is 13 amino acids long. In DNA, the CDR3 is TGTGCCAGCAGGACGCAGAACTGGTACGAGCAGTACTTC. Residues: CASRTQNWYEQYF.

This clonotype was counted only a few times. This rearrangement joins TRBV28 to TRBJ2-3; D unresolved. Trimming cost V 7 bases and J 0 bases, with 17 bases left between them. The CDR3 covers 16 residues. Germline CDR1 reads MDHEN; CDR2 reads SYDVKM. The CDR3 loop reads CASTRGGYPSTDTQYF. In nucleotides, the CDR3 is TGTGCCAGCACCCGAGGCGGCTATCCAAGCACAGATACGCAGTATTTT.

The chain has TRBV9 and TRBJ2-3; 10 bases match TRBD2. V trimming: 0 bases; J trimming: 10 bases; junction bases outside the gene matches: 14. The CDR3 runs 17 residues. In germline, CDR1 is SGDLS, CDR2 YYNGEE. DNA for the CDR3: TGTGCCAGCAGCGTAGCGTTAGCGGGAGGACCAGAGAATGCGCAGTATTTT. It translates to CASSVALAGGPENAQYF.

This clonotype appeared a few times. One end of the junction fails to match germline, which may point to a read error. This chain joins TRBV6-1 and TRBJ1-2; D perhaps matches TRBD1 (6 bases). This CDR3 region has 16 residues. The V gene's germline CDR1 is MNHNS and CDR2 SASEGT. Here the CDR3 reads CASSEALTGQGYGCTF. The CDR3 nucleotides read TGTGCCAGCAGTGAAGCGCTAACAGGGCAGGGCTATGGCTGCACCTTC.